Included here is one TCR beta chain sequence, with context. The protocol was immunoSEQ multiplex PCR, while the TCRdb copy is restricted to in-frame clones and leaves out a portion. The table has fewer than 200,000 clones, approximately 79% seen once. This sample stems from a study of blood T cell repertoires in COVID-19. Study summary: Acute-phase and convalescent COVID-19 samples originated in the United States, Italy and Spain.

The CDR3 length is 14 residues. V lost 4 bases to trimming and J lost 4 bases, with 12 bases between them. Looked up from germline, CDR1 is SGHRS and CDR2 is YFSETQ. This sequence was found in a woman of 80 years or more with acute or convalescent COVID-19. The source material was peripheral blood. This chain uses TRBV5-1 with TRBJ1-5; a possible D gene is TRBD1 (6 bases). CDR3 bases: TGCGCCAGCAGCCCCGGGACACAAAATCAGCCCCAGCATTTT. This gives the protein CASSPGTQNQPQHF.